This T cell receptor beta chain was captured in a study of blood T cells in healthy people across ages. General study points: Long-lived and aged donors differed, with more naive CD4+ cells and higher diversity in the long-lived.

This CDR3 has 16 amino acids. V lost 4 bases and J lost 3, with 16 bases in between. Germline assignment: CDR1 SGHTA and CDR2 FQGNSA. PCR was performed a second time for roughly 7 to 11 cycles using a sample-barcoded 5' primer and a J-beta primer mix. Through a template-switch adaptor with 12 random nucleotides, each cDNA molecule received a tag. TCRdb re-analysed the 5' RACE reads in MiXCR, keeping a single row per CDR3 protein. The sample holds 800,000 or so distinct CDR3 sequences, 55% to 65% seen once. As to this clonotype: Its antigen is as yet unknown.

The sequencing sample was made of blood. The receptor comes from a man aged 30 to 45 in good health. The gene calls are TRBV7-2 and TRBJ2-1; possible D gene TRBD1, 6 bases. CDR3 loop: CASSWPQGLVYNEQFF. The CDR3 DNA is TGTGCCAGCAGCTGGCCCCAGGGGCTCGTCTACAATGAGCAGTTCTTC.